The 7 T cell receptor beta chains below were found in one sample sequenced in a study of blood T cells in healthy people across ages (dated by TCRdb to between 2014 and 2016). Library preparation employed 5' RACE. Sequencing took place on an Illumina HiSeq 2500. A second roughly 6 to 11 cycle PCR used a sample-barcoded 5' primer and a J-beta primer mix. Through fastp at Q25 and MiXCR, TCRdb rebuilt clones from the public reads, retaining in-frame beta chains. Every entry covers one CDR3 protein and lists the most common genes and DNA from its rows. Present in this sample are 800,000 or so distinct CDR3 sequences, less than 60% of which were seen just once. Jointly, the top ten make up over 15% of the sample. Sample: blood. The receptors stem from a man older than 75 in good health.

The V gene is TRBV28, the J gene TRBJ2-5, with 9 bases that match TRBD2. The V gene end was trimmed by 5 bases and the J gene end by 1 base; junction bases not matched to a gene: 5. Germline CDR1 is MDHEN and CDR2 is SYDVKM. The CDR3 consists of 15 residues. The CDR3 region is CASSRSGRLQETQYF. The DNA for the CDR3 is TGTGCCAGCAGTCGCAGCGGGAGGCTCCAAGAGACCCAGTACTTC.

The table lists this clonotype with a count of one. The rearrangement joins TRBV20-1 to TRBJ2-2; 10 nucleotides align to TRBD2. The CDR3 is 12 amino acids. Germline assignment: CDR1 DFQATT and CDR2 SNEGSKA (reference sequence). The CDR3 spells CSPGLATGELFF. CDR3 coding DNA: TGCAGCCCGGGACTAGCGACCGGGGAGCTGTTTTTT.

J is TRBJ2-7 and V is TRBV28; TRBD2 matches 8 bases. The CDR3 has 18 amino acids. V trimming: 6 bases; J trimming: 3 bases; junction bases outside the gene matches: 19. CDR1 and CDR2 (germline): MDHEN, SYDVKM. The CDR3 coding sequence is TGTGCCAGCAGACCCCGGTTCCGACTAGCGCAAGACTACTACGAGCAGTACTTC. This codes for CASRPRFRLAQDYYEQYF.

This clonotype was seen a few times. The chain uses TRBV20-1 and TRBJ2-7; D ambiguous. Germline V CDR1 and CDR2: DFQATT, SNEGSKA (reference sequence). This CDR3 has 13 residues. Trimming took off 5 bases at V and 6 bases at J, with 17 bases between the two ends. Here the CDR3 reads CSAGLGRASEQYF. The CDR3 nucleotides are TGCAGTGCTGGTTTAGGTAGGGCCAGCGAGCAGTACTTC.

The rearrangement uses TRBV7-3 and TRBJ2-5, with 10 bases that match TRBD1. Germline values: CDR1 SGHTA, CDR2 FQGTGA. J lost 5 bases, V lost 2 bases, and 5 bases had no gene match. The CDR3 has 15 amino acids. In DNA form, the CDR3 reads TGTGCCAGCAGCTTAGGGGACAGGGGATTTGAGACCCAGTACTTC. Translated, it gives CASSLGDRGFETQYF.

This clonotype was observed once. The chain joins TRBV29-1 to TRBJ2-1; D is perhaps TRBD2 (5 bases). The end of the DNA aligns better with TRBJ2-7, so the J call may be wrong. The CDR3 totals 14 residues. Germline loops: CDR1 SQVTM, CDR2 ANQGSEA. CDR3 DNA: TGCAGCGCCCTAGGACGAGCGGATAACAATGAGCAGTACTTC. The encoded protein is CSALGRADNNEQYF.

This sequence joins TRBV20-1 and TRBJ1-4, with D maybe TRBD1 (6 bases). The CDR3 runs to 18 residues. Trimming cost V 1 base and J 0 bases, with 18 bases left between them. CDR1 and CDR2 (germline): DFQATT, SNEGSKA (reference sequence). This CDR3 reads CSARAGHSIVATNEKLFF. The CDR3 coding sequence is TGCAGTGCTAGAGCGGGACATTCTATAGTTGCAACTAATGAAAAACTGTTTTTT.